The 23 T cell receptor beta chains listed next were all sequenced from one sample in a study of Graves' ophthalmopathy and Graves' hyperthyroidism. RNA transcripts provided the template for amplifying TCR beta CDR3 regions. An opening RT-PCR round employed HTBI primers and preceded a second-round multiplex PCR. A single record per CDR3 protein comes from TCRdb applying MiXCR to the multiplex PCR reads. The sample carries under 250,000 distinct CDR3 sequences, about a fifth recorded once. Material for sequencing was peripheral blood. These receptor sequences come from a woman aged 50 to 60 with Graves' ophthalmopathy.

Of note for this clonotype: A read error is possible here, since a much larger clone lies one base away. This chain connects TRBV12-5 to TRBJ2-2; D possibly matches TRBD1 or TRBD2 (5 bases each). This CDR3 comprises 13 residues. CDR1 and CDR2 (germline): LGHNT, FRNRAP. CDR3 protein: CASRDDSTGEPFF. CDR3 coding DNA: TGTGCTAGCCGGGACGATTCGACCGGGGAGCCGTTTTTT.

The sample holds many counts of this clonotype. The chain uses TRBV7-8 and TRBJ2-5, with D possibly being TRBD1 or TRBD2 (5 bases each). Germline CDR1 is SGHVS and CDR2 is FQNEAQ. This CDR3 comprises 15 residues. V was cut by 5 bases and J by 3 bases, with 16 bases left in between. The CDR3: CASSRNSGAEETQYF. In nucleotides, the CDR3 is TGTGCCAGCAGCCGTAATTCCGGGGCGGAAGAGACCCAGTACTTC.

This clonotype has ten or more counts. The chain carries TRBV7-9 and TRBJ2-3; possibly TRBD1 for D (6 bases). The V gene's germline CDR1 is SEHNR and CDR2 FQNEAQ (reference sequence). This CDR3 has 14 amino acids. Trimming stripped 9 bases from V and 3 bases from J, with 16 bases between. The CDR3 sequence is CASLQGPGTDTQYF. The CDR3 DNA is TGTGCCAGTTTACAGGGTCCCGGGACAGATACGCAGTATTTT.

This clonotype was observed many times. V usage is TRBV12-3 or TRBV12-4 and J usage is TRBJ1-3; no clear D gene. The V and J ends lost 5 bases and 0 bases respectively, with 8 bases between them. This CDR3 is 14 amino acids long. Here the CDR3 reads CASSQSYSGNTIYF. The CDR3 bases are TGTGCCAGCAGTCAAAGTTACTCTGGAAACACCATATATTTT.

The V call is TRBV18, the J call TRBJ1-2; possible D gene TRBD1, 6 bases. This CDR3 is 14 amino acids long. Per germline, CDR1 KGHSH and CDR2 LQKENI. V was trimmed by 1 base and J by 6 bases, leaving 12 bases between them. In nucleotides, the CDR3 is TGTGCCAGCTCACCACTCCGGGACAATAATGGCTACACCTTC. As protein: CASSPLRDNNGYTF.

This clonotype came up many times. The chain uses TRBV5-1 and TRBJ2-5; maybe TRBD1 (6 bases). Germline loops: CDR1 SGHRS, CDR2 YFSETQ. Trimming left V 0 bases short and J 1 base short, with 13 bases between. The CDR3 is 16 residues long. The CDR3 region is CASSLGGTHSQETQYF. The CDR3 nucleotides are TGCGCCAGCAGCTTGGGAGGGACACACAGCCAAGAGACCCAGTACTTC.

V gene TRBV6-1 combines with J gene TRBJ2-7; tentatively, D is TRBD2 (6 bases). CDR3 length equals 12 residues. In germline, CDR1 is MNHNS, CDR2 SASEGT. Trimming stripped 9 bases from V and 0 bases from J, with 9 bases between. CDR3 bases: TGTGCCAGTGCCGGGGGCTCCTACGAGCAGTACTTC. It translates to CASAGGSYEQYF.

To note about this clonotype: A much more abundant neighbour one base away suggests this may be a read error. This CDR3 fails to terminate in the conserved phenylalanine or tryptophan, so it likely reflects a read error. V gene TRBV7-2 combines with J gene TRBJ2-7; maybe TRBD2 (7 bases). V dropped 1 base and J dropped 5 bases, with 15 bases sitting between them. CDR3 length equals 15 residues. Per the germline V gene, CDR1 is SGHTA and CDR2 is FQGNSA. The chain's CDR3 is CASSLVEGGRHEQYL. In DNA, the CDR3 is TGTGCCAGCAGCTTAGTGGAGGGGGGGCGCCACGAGCAGTACCTC.

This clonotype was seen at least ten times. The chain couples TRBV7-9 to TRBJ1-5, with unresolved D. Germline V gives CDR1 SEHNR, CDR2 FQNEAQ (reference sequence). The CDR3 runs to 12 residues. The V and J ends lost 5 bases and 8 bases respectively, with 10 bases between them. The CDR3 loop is CASSRAGEPQHF. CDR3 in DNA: TGTGCCAGCAGCAGGGCTGGTGAGCCCCAGCATTTT.

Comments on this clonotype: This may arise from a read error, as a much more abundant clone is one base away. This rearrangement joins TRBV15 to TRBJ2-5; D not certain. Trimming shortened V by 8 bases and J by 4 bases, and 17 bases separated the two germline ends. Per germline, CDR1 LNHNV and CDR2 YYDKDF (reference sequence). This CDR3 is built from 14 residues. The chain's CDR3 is CATSLLTGRETQYF. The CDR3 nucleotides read TGTGCCACCTCCCTTCTTACGGGTCGAGAGACCCAGTACTTC.

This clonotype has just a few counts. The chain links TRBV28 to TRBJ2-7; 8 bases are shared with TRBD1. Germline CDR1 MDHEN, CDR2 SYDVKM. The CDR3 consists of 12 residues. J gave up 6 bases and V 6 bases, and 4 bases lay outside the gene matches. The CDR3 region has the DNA TGTGCCAGCAGGCAGGGGGCGGGCGAGCAGTACTTC. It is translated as CASRQGAGEQYF.

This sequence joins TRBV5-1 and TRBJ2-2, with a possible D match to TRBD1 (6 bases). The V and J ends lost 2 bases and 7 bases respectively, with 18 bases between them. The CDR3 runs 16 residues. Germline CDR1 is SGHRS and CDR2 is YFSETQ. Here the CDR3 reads CASSFKTGSGGGELFF. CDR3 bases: TGCGCCAGCAGCTTTAAAACAGGGAGCGGCGGCGGGGAGCTGTTTTTT.

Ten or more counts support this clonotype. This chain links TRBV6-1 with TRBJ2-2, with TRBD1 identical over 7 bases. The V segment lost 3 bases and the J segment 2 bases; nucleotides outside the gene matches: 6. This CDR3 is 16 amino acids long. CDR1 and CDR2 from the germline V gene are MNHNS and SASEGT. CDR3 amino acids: CASSDMGQTNTGELFF. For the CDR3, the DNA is TGTGCCAGCAGTGATATGGGACAGACTAACACCGGGGAGCTGTTTTTT.

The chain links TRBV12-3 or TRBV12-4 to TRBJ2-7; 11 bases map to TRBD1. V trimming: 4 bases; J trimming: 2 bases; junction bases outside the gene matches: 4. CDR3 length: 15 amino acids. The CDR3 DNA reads TGTGCCAGCAGTTCTCGGACAGGGGGCGCCTACGAGCAGTACTTC. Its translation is CASSSRTGGAYEQYF.

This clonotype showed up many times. This chain's CDR3 is CSVDSIYGYTF. CDR3 sequence (DNA): TGCAGCGTTGACAGCATCTATGGCTACACCTTC. V and J are TRBV29-1 and TRBJ1-2; the D is unclear. The CDR3 is made up of 11 amino acids. V was cut by 3 bases and J by 4 bases, with 6 bases left in between. Germline-derived CDR1 and CDR2 are SQVTM and ANQGSEA. The entire variable domain, with the rest obtained from reference TRBV29-1 and TRBJ1-2, is as follows: SAVISQKPSRDICQRGTSLTIQCQVDSQVTMMFWYRQQPGQSLTLIATANQGSEATYESGFVIDKFPISRPNLTFSTLTVSNMSPEDSSIYLCSVDSIYGYTFGSGTRLTVV.

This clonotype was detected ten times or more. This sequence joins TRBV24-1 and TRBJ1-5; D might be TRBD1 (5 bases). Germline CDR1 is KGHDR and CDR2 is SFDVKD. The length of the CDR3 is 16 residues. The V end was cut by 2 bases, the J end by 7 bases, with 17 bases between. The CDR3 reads CATSDSGTAGRQPQHF. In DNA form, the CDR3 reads TGTGCCACCAGTGATTCCGGGACCGCCGGGCGGCAGCCCCAGCATTTT.

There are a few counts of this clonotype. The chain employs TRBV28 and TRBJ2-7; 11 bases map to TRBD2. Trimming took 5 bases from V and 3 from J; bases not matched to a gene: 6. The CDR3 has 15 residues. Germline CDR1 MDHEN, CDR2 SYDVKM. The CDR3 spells CASSSTSGGFYEQYF. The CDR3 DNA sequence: TGTGCCAGCAGTAGTACTAGCGGGGGATTCTACGAGCAGTACTTC.

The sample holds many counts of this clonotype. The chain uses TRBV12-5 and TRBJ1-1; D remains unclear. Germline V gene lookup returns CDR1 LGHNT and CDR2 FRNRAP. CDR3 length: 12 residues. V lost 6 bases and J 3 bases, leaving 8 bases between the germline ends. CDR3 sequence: CASGPDYTEAFF. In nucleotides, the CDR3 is TGTGCTAGTGGACCAGATTACACTGAAGCTTTCTTT. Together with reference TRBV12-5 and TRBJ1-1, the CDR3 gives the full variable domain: DARVTQTPRHKVTEMGQEVTMRCQPILGHNTVFWYRQTMMQGLELLAYFRNRAPLDDSGMPKDRFSAEMPDATLATLKIQPSEPRDSAVYFCASGPDYTEAFFGQGTRLTVV.

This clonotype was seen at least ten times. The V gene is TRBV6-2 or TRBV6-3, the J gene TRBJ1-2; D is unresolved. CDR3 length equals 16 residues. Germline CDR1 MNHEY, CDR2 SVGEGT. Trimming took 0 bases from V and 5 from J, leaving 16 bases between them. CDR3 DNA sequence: TGTGCCAGCAGTTACTCGAATGTAAACATCGGTTATGGCTACACCTTC. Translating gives CASSYSNVNIGYGYTF.

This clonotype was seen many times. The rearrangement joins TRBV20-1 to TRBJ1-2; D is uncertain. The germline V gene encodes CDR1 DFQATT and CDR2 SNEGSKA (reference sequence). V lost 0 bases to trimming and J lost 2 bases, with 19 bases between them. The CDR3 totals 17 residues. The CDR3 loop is CSARDQWARTGNYGYTF. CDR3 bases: TGCAGTGCTAGAGATCAATGGGCGCGGACGGGAAACTATGGCTACACCTTC.

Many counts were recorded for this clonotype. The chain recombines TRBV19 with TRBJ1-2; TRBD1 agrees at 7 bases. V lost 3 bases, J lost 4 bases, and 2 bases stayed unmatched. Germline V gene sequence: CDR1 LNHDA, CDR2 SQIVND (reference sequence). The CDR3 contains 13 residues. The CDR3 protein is CASSMDRPYGYTF. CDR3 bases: TGTGCCAGTAGTATGGACAGGCCCTATGGCTACACCTTC.

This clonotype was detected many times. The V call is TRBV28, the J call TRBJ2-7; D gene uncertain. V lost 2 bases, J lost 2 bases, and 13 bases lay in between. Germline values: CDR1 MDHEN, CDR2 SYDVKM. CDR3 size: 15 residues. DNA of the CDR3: TGTGCCAGCAGTTTAGCGGATGAAGCCCCCTACGAGCAGTACTTC. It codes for CASSLADEAPYEQYF.

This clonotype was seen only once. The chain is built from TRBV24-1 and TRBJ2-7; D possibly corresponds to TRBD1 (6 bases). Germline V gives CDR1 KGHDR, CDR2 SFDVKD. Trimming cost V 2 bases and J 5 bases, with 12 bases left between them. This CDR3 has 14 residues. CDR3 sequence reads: CATSDSRDTHEQYF. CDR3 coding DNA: TGTGCCACCAGTGATTCCCGGGACACCCACGAGCAGTACTTC.